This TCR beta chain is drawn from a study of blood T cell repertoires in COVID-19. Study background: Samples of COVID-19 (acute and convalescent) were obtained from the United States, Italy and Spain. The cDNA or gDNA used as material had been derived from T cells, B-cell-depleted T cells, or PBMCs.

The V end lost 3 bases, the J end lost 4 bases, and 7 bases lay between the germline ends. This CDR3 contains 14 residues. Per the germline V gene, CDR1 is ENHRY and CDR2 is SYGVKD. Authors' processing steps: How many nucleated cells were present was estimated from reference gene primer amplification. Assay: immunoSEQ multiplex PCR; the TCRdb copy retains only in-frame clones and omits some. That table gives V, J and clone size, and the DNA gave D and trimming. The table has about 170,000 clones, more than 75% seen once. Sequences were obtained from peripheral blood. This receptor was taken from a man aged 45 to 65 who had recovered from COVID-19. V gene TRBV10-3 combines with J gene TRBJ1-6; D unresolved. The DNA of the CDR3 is TGTGCCATCAGTGAAGGAGGATATAATTCACCCCTCCACTTT. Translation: CAISEGGYNSPLHF.